The clone carrying this T cell receptor (beta chain) has a count of ten or more. These data are taken from a study of identical twins. TCRdb used MiXCR to reprocess the 5' RACE reads, holding one entry per CDR3 protein. Among about 150,000 distinct CDR3 sequences listed, approximately 3.5% were seen once. The CDR3 sequence is 14 residues long. The J segment lost 5 bases and the V segment lost 4 bases, leaving 8 bases of the junction unmatched. The germline CDR1 and CDR2 sequences are SGHRS and YFSETQ. The clonotype comes from a man aged 18 to 35 in good health. The chain links TRBV5-1 to TRBJ2-5, with 7 bases identical to TRBD1. The sequencing sample was made of memory T cells sorted from blood. The CDR3 region has the DNA TGCGCCAGCAGCCCGTGGGACAGTGATGAGACCCAGTACTTC. It is translated as CASSPWDSDETQYF. The full variable domain, in which reference TRBV5-1 and TRBJ2-5 provide the parts outside the CDR3, is KAGVTQTPRYLIKTRGQQVTLSCSPISGHRSVSWYQQTPGQGLQFLFEYFSETQRNKGNFPGRFSGRQFSNSRSEMNVSTLELGDSALYLCASSPWDSDETQYFGPGTRLLVL.